What follows are 32 T cell receptor beta chains derived from one specimen sequenced in a study of blood T cell repertoires in COVID-19. Sequenced by immunoSEQ multiplex PCR; TCRdb stores in-frame clones only, minus some. The repertoire has 300,000 or so clones, around four fifths of them found once; the top ten carry 1.2%. The sample consisted of peripheral blood. The receptor source for this set is a woman in her fifties or sixties with acute or convalescent COVID-19.

The CDR3 bases are TGTGCCAGTCGGGACAGGGGTTTTGAAAAACTGTTTTTT. It translates to CASRDRGFEKLFF. The chain carries TRBV19 and TRBJ1-4, with TRBD1 matching 10 bases. Per germline, CDR1 LNHDA and CDR2 SQIVND (reference sequence). V trimming: 8 bases; J trimming: 7 bases; junction bases outside the gene matches: 4. The CDR3 consists of 13 residues.

The sample holds a few counts of this clone. This sequence joins TRBV5-4 and TRBJ1-2; perhaps TRBD1 as D (5 bases). Germline V gene data show CDR1 as SGHNT and CDR2 as YYREEE (reference sequence). V was shortened by 9 bases and J by 1 base, with 10 bases between the two germline ends. CDR3 length: 12 amino acids. CDR3 amino acids: CAIETVNYGYTF. CDR3 coding DNA: TGTGCCATAGAGACAGTTAACTATGGCTACACCTTC.

The chain carries TRBV6-5 and TRBJ1-3, with no clear D. CDR3 length equals 16 residues. V was clipped by 0 bases and J by 0 bases, with 9 bases between them. Germline CDR1 reads MNHEY; CDR2 reads SVGAGI. The CDR3 coding sequence is TGTGCCAGCAGTTACTCCGGTTACGGCTCTGGAAACACCATATATTTT. Residues: CASSYSGYGSGNTIYF.

The CDR3 DNA follows: TGTGCCAGCACATATCAGGCAGGGGGCAGTGAAAAACTGTTTTTT. Translated, it gives CASTYQAGGSEKLFF. This chain joins TRBV27 and TRBJ1-4; the match to TRBD1 covers 8 bases. CDR1 and CDR2 from the germline V gene are MNHEY and SMNVEV (reference sequence). CDR3 length: 15 amino acids. V shed 7 bases and J 7 bases; nucleotides not matched to a gene: 11. Combining the CDR3 with reference TRBV27 and TRBJ1-4 gives the whole variable domain EAQVTQNPRYLITVTGKKLTVTCSQNMNHEYMSWYRQDPGLGLRQIYYSMNVEVTDKGDVPEGYKVSRKEKRNFPLILESPSPNQTSLYFCASTYQAGGSEKLFFGSGTQLSVL.

The chain carries TRBV5-1 and TRBJ2-7; the match to TRBD1 covers 10 bases. The CDR3 totals 15 residues. After removal of 4 bases from V and 3 bases from J, the junction contained 7 bases not matched to a gene. Germline V lookup: CDR1 SGHRS, CDR2 YFSETQ. The CDR3 sequence is CASSPSTGGVYEQYF. The CDR3 region has the DNA TGCGCCAGCAGCCCCTCGACAGGGGGCGTCTACGAGCAGTACTTC.

This clone was counted a single time. In DNA, the CDR3 is TGTGCCAGCAGAGGGACAGGGGGCGTCACTGAAGCTTTCTTT. This encodes CASRGTGGVTEAFF. The chain recombines TRBV28 with TRBJ1-1; 12 bases agree with TRBD1. V shed 6 bases and J 4 bases; nucleotides not matched to a gene: 3. The CDR3 runs 14 residues. The germline V gene has CDR1 MDHEN and CDR2 SYDVKM.

V is TRBV6-5 and J is TRBJ2-2, with 9 nucleotides matching TRBD2. The CDR3 length is 14 residues. V lost 7 bases, J lost 3 bases, and 3 bases stayed unmatched. Germline V lookup: CDR1 MNHEY, CDR2 SVGAGI. For the CDR3, the DNA is TGTGCCAGCACCTTAGCGGGAGACACCGGGGAGCTGTTTTTT. It is translated as CASTLAGDTGELFF.

The chain recombines TRBV19 with TRBJ1-5; TRBD1 matches at 9 bases. This CDR3 is 14 amino acids long. Germline CDR1 LNHDA, CDR2 SQIVND (reference sequence). Losses at the gene ends were 10 bases for V and 7 bases for J; bases not matched to a gene: 11. CDR3 loop: CATRGTGSAQPQHF. CDR3 DNA: TGTGCCACCCGGGGGACAGGGAGTGCGCAGCCCCAGCATTTT.

The chain employs TRBV6-5 and TRBJ1-2, with TRBD1 matching 7 bases. This CDR3 region has 13 residues. CDR1 is MNHEY, CDR2 SVGAGI, per germline. V gave up 2 bases and J gave up 6 bases; unmatched junction bases: 3. This CDR3 reads CASSYRDSDGYTF. The CDR3 DNA sequence: TGTGCCAGCAGTTACCGGGACAGCGATGGCTACACCTTC.

The CDR3 DNA follows: TGTGCCAGCAGTCAAAGGGGAACTGAAGCTTTCTTT. Its protein is CASSQRGTEAFF. This sequence joins TRBV27 and TRBJ1-1; D perhaps matches TRBD1 (5 bases). V was shortened by 5 bases and J by 5 bases, with 9 bases between the two germline ends. CDR3 length: 12 amino acids. Germline assignment: CDR1 MNHEY and CDR2 SMNVEV (reference sequence).

As for this clone: Different DNA sequences within this sample yield the same CDR3. The chain uses TRBV2 and TRBJ1-5; 8 nucleotides match TRBD1. Germline V gives CDR1 SNHLY, CDR2 FYNNEI. This CDR3 contains 13 residues. V lost 4 bases to trimming and J lost 4 bases; unmatched junction nucleotides: 0. CDR3 sequence (DNA): TGTGCCAGCAGTGGGACAGGGAATCAGCCCCAGCATTTT. It is translated as CASSGTGNQPQHF.

This clone appeared a few times. The V gene is TRBV27, the J gene TRBJ1-4; no reliable D call. Trimming removed 5 bases at V and 0 bases at J, with 19 bases between. CDR3 size: 18 residues. Looked up from germline, CDR1 is MNHEY and CDR2 is SMNVEV (reference sequence). The CDR3 sequence is CASSPLFVRRATNEKLFF. The CDR3 bases are TGTGCCAGCAGTCCACTCTTCGTGAGGAGGGCAACTAATGAAAAACTGTTTTTT.

The rearrangement joins TRBV27 to TRBJ2-4; the match to TRBD2 covers 12 bases. The V gene end was trimmed by 0 bases and the J gene end by 6 bases; junction bases not matched to a gene: 9. The CDR3 has 18 amino acids. CDR1 is MNHEY and CDR2 is SMNVEV in the germline V gene (reference sequence). The CDR3 spells CASSLSPLLAGGSNIQYF. CDR3 bases: TGTGCCAGCAGTTTATCCCCCCTACTAGCGGGAGGATCAAACATTCAGTACTTC.

This chain links TRBV18 with TRBJ1-1; possible D gene TRBD1, 6 bases. Germline loops: CDR1 KGHSH, CDR2 LQKENI. V lost 1 base and J 1 base, leaving 13 bases between the germline ends. This CDR3 has 16 amino acids. For the CDR3, the DNA is TGTGCCAGCTCACCACAGCGGGGGGCTGGGAACACTGAAGCTTTCTTT. Amino acids: CASSPQRGAGNTEAFF.

V gene TRBV19 combines with J gene TRBJ2-2; tentative D call: TRBD2 (7 bases). The CDR3 is 15 amino acids. Germline V CDR1 and CDR2: LNHDA, SQIVND (reference sequence). Deletions cut 6 bases from V and 3 bases from J, with 14 bases between. The CDR3 DNA reads TGTGCCAGTAGGCCTCGGGGGGCGTACACCGGGGAGCTGTTTTTT. Translated: CASRPRGAYTGELFF.

This clone was counted many times. This chain joins TRBV18 and TRBJ1-1, with a tentative D call TRBD1 (5 bases). The germline gives CDR1 KGHSH, CDR2 LQKENI. Trimming cost V 1 base and J 6 bases, with 12 bases left between them. The CDR3 extends over 14 amino acids. The CDR3 region is CASSPQGYPSEAFF. DNA for the CDR3: TGTGCCAGCTCACCACAGGGGTACCCTTCTGAAGCTTTCTTT.

The chain uses TRBV3-1 (or the pseudogene TRBV3-2) and TRBJ1-6, with 7 bases identical to TRBD1. The CDR3 consists of 16 residues. Trimming cost V 1 base and J 9 bases; bases outside gene matches: 9. The germline V gene has CDR1 LGHDT and CDR2 YNNKEL (reference sequence). The CDR3 sequence is CASSQGSTAGGSPLHF. CDR3 bases: TGTGCCAGCAGCCAAGGCTCCACGGCAGGGGGTTCACCCCTCCACTTT.

V usage is TRBV5-5 and J usage is TRBJ1-3; 7 bases are shared with TRBD1. The CDR3 sequence is 13 residues long. From germline, CDR1 is SGHKS and CDR2 YYEKEE (reference sequence). The J segment lost 4 bases and the V segment lost 6 bases, leaving 4 bases of the junction unmatched. The DNA of the CDR3 is TGTGCCAGCAACGACAGGGTCGGAAACACCATATATTTT. Amino acid sequence: CASNDRVGNTIYF.

The chain carries TRBV6-6 and TRBJ1-4, with D maybe TRBD1 (5 bases). Trimming took 7 bases from V and 5 from J, leaving 11 bases between them. The germline V gene encodes CDR1 MNHNY and CDR2 SVGAGI (reference sequence). There are 13 residues in the CDR3. The CDR3 loop is CASIYRKNEKLFF. CDR3 DNA sequence: TGTGCCAGCATCTACAGGAAGAATGAAAAACTGTTTTTT.

This rearrangement joins TRBV5-3 to TRBJ1-5; D gene ambiguous. TRBV5-3 falls under the ORF class, with uncertain function. This CDR3 contains 16 residues. The V end lost 4 bases, the J end lost 0 bases, and 14 bases lay between the germline ends. This CDR3 reads CARSGPNDHSNQPQHF. The CDR3, as DNA: TGTGCCAGAAGCGGGCCTAATGACCATAGCAATCAGCCCCAGCATTTT.

V usage is TRBV5-1 and J usage is TRBJ2-3; TRBD1 aligns across 11 bases. The germline CDR1 and CDR2 sequences are SGHRS and YFSETQ. V lost 3 bases to trimming and J lost 3 bases; unmatched junction nucleotides: 9. This CDR3 has 17 residues. The CDR3 loop is CASSSLPGQGATDTQYF. DNA of the CDR3: TGCGCCAGCAGCTCGCTCCCCGGACAGGGGGCAACAGATACGCAGTATTTT. The whole variable domain, filled in from reference TRBV5-1 and TRBJ2-3, reads KAGVTQTPRYLIKTRGQQVTLSCSPISGHRSVSWYQQTPGQGLQFLFEYFSETQRNKGNFPGRFSGRQFSNSRSEMNVSTLELGDSALYLCASSSLPGQGATDTQYFGPGTRLTVL.

The rearrangement joins TRBV10-3 to TRBJ1-2; tentatively, D is TRBD1 (5 bases). The CDR3 length is 15 residues. V lost 4 bases and J lost 4, with 16 bases in between. The V gene's germline CDR1 is ENHRY and CDR2 SYGVKD. The CDR3 DNA follows: TGTGCCATCAGTGCCTCGATAGGGGCTACCTATGGCTACACCTTC. Amino acids: CAISASIGATYGYTF.

This clone was seen just once. V usage is TRBV2 and J usage is TRBJ2-5, with D maybe TRBD2 (5 bases). This CDR3 is 13 amino acids long. V lost 3 bases and J 4 bases, leaving 9 bases between the germline ends. Germline V lookup: CDR1 SNHLY, CDR2 FYNNEI. The CDR3 sequence is CASSETIRETQYF. In nucleotides, the CDR3 is TGTGCCAGCAGTGAGACTATTCGAGAGACCCAGTACTTC.

The gene calls are TRBV10-2 and TRBJ1-2; D perhaps matches TRBD1 (6 bases). This CDR3 comprises 13 residues. Trimming cost V 6 bases and J 4 bases, with 12 bases left between them. Germline V gene sequence: CDR1 WSHSY, CDR2 SAAADI. CDR3 coding DNA: TGCGCCAGCAGCATGGACAGTGTCTATGGCTACACCTTC. Amino acid sequence: CASSMDSVYGYTF.

J is TRBJ1-6 and V is TRBV3-1 (or the pseudogene TRBV3-2); D uncertain. Germline loops: CDR1 LGHDT, CDR2 YNNKEL (reference sequence). There are 15 residues in the CDR3. Between the trimmed V and J ends, which lost 3 bases and 8 bases, there was a span of 14 bases. Written as DNA, the CDR3 is TGTGCCAGCAGCCAGTCCCCAGAGAGCGATTCACCCCTCCACTTT. This sequence encodes CASSQSPESDSPLHF.

V is TRBV9 and J is TRBJ2-3; 9 bases align to TRBD2. The CDR3 is made up of 14 amino acids. With V trimmed by 3 bases and J by 6 bases, 5 bases remained unmatched. Germline values: CDR1 SGDLS, CDR2 YYNGEE. The CDR3 bases are TGTGCCAGCAGCGCTAGCGGGACGGGGGATACGCAGTATTTT. Translation gives CASSASGTGDTQYF.

The rearrangement joins TRBV5-1 to TRBJ2-3; 12 positions match TRBD2. V trimming: 4 bases; J trimming: 4 bases; junction bases outside the gene matches: 7. Germline CDR1 and CDR2: SGHRS and YFSETQ. The CDR3 spans 16 residues. CDR3 bases: TGCGCCAGCAGCCCCCTAGCGGGAGGGCCGTCAGATACGCAGTATTTT. As protein: CASSPLAGGPSDTQYF.

This clone was seen a handful of times. J is TRBJ2-7 and V is TRBV2; 8 bases line up with TRBD1. The CDR3 has 13 residues. From germline, CDR1 is SNHLY and CDR2 FYNNEI. The ends lost 2 bases at V and 10 bases at J; junction bases unmatched: 7. CDR3 bases: TGTGCCAGCAGTGAAAATCAGGGGGCCCCCCAGTACGTC. This codes for CASSENQGAPQYV.

This sequence joins TRBV27 and TRBJ1-4; no clear D. Germline CDR1 MNHEY, CDR2 SMNVEV (reference sequence). This CDR3 is 15 amino acids long. The germline V and J ends were trimmed by 0 bases and 6 bases, with 11 bases remaining between them. Written as DNA, the CDR3 is TGTGCCAGCAGTTTATCCCCCCGCGGGGATGAAAAACTGTTTTTT. This encodes CASSLSPRGDEKLFF.

The chain uses TRBV7-2 and TRBJ2-1; TRBD2 aligns across 7 bases. Germline V CDR1 and CDR2: SGHTA, FQGNSA. Trimming at V came to 2 bases and at J to 5 bases, leaving 6 bases not matched to a gene. The CDR3 extends over 15 amino acids. CDR3 region: CASSLQGLLNNEQFF. As DNA, the CDR3 is TGTGCCAGCAGCTTACAGGGACTACTAAACAATGAGCAGTTCTTC.

V usage is TRBV7-2 and J usage is TRBJ2-1, with TRBD2 identical over 8 bases. The CDR3 loop spans 16 amino acids. Germline CDR1 reads SGHTA; CDR2 reads FQGNSA. Unmatched junction bases numbered 8, after V lost 0 bases and J lost 7 bases. In DNA form, the CDR3 reads TGTGCCAGCAGCTTAGCGCAACTAGCGGTAACGAATGAGCAGTTCTTC. This sequence encodes CASSLAQLAVTNEQFF.

The chain carries TRBV30 and TRBJ2-6; 9 bases map to TRBD1. Germline V gives CDR1 GTSNPN, CDR2 SVGIG (reference sequence). V was pared by 4 bases and J by 4 bases, with 8 bases of the junction left unmatched. The CDR3 is 16 residues long. As DNA, the CDR3 is TGTGCCTGGACCCTTACAGGGGGCGCCGGGGCCAACGTCCTGACTTTC. This gives the protein CAWTLTGGAGANVLTF.